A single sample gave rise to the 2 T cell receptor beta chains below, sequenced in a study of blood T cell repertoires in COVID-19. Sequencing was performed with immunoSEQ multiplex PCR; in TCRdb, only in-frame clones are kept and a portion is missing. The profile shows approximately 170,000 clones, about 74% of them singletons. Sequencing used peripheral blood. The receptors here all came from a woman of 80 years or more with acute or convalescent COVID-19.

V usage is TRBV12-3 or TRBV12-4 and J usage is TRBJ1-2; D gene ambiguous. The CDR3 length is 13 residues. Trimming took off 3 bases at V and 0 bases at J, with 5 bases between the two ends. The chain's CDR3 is CASSFATNYGYTF. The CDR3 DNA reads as TGTGCCAGCAGTTTTGCGACTAACTATGGCTACACCTTC.

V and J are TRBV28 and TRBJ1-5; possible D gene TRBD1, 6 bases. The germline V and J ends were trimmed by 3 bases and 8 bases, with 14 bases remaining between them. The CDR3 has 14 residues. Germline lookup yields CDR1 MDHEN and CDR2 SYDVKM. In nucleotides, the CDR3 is TGTGCCAGCAGTTTTACAGGGTCTATGGAGCCCCAGCATTTT. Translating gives CASSFTGSMEPQHF.